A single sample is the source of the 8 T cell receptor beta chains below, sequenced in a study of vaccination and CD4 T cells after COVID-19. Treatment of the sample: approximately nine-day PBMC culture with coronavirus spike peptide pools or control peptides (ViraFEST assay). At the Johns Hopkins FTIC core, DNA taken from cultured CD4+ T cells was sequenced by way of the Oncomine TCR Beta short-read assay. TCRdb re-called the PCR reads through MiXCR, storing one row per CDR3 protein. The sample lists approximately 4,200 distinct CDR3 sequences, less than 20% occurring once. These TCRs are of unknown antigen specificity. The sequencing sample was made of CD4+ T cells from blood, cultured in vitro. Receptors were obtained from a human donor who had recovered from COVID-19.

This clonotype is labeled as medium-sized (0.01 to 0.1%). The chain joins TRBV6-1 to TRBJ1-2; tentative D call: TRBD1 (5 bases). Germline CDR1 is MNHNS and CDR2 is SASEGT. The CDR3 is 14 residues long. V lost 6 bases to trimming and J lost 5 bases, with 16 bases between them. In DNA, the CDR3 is TGTGCCAGCAGCTGGGACGGGATGTGGTATGGCTACACCTTC. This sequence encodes CASSWDGMWYGYTF.

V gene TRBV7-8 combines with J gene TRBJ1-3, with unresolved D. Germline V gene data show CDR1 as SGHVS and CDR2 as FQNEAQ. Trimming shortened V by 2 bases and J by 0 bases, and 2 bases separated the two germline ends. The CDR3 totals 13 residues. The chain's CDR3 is CASSLYSGNTIYF. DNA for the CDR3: TGTGCCAGCAGCTTATACTCTGGAAACACCATATATTTT. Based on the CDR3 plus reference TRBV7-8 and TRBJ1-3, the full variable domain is GAGVSQSPRYKVAKRGQDVALRCDPISGHVSLFWYQQALGQGPEFLTYFQNEAQLDKSGLPSDRFFAERPEGSVSTLKIQRTQQEDSAVYLCASSLYSGNTIYFGEGSWLTVV.

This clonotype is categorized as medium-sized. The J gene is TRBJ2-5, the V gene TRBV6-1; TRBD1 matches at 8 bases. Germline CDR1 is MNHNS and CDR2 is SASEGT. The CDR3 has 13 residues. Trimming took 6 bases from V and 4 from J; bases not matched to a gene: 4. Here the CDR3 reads CASSDRGGETQYF. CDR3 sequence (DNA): TGTGCCAGCAGCGACAGGGGCGGAGAGACCCAGTACTTC.

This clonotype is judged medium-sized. For the CDR3, the DNA is TGTGCCAGCAGGAACACCCAGTACTTC. It translates to CASRNTQYF. The chain couples TRBV12-3 or TRBV12-4 to TRBJ2-5; D ambiguous. The V and J ends lost 6 bases and 8 bases respectively, with 4 bases between them. The CDR3 is made up of 9 amino acids.

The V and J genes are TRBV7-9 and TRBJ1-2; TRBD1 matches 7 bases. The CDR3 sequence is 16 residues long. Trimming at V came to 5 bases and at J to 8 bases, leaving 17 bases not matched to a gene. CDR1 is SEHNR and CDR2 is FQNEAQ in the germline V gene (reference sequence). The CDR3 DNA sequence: TGTGCCAGCAGCCCCGGCCAAGGACAGGCCCTAGGAGGCTACACCTTC. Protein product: CASSPGQGQALGGYTF.

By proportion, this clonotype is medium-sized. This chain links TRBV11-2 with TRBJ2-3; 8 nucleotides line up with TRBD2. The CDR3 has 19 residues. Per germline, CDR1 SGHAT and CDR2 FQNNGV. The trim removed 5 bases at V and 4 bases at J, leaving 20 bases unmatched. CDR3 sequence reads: CASSGRVAGSSGSPDTQYF. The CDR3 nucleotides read TGTGCCAGCAGCGGAAGAGTAGCGGGATCTAGCGGGTCCCCAGATACGCAGTATTTT. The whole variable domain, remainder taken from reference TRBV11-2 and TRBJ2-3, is EAGVAQSPRYKIIEKRQSVAFWCNPISGHATLYWYQQILGQGPKLLIQFQNNGVVDDSQLPKDRFSAERLKGVDSTLKIQPAKLEDSAVYLCASSGRVAGSSGSPDTQYFGPGTRLTVL.

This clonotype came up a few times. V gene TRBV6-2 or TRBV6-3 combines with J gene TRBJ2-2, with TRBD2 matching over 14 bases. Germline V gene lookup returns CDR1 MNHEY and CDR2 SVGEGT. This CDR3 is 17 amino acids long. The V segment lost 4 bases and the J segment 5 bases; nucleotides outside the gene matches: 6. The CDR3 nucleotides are TGTGCCAGCAGTTCCGGACTAGCGGGGGGCCTAACCGGGGAGCTGTTTTTT. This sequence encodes CASSSGLAGGLTGELFF.

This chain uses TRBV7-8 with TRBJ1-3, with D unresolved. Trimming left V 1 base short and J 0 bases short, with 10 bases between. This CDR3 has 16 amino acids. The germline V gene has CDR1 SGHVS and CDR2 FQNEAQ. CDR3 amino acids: CASSLVVADSGNTIYF. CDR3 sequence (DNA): TGTGCCAGCAGCTTAGTAGTGGCGGACTCTGGAAACACCATATATTTT.